The present T cell receptor beta chain was sequenced within a study of patients and donors after allogeneic stem cell transplantation. This CDR3 spans 15 amino acids. V was cut by 3 bases and J by 4 bases, with 16 bases left in between. Per the germline V gene, CDR1 is SQVTM and CDR2 is ANQGSEA. This clonotype appeared a few times. Via MiXCR, TCRdb re-called the RT-PCR reads, giving one row per CDR3 protein. Here the sample spans 70,000 to 85,000 distinct CDR3 sequences, about 30% being singletons. J is TRBJ2-1 and V is TRBV29-1; D ambiguous. Material: blood, either unsorted or a sorted T cell fraction (not recorded which). The receptor comes from a human donor who was either an allogeneic HSCT recipient or a stem cell or donor lymphocyte infusion donor (not recorded which). It is not recorded whose cells these are; they may come from a transplant donor. CDR3 sequence (DNA): TGCAGCGTTGATCTATACCTCGAAAGTTACAATGAGCAGTTCTTC. This translates into CSVDLYLESYNEQFF.